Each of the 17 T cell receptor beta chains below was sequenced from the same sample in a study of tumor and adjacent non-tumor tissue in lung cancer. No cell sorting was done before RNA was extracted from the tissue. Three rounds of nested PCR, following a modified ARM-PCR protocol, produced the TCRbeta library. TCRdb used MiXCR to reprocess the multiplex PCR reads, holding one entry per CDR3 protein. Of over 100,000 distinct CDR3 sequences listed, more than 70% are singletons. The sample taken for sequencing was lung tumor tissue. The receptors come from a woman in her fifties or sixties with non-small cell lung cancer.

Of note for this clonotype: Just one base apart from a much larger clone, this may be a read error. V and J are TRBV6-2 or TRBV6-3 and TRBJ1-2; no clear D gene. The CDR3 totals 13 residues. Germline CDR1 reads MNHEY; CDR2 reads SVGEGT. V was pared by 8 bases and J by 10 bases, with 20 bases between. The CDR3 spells CASRSDRKEDYTF. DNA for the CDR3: TGTGCCAGCCGCTCGGACCGAAAGGAGGACTACACCTTC.

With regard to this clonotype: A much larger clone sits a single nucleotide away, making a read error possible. In DNA form, the CDR3 reads TGTGCCAGCAGTTACGGGCTAATCTCCTATAATTCACCCCTCCACTTT. Protein sequence: CASSYGLISYNSPLHF. This chain links TRBV6-5 with TRBJ1-6, with no clear D. The CDR3 length is 16 residues. With 2 bases removed from V and 0 bases from J, the gap between germline ends came to 8 bases. Germline assignment: CDR1 MNHEY and CDR2 SVGAGI.

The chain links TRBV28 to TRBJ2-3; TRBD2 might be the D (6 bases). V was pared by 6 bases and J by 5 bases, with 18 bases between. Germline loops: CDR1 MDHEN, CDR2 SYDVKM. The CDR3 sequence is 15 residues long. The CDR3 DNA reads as TGTGCCAGCAGCCCTGGGGACTCGAGCTTAGATACGCAGTATTTT. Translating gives CASSPGDSSLDTQYF.

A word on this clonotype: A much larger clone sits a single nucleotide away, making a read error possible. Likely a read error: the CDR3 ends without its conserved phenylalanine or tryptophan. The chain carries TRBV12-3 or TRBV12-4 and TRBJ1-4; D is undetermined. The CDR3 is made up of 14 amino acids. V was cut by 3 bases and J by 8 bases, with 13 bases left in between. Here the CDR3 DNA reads TGTGCCAGCAGTTTTTTCAGTTTTAAGGAAAAACTGTTTTGT. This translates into CASSFFSFKEKLFC.

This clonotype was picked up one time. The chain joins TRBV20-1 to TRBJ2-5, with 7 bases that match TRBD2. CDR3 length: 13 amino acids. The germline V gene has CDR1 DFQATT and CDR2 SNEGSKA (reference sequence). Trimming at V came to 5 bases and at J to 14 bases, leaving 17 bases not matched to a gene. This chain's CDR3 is CSAGGGFPPDQYF. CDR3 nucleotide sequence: TGCAGTGCTGGGGGGGGGTTCCCCCCAGACCAATACTTC.

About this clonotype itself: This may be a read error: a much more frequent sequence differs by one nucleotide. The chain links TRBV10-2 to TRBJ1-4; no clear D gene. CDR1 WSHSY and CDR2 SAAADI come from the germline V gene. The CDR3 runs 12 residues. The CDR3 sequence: CASKRPGEKPFF. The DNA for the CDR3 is TGCGCCAGCAAACGACCGGGTGAAAAACCGTTTTTT.

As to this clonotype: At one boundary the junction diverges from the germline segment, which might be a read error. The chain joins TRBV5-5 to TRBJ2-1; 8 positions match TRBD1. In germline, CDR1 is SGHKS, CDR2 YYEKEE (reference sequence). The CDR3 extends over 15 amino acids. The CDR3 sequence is CASKLRDRSYNVQFF. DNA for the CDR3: TGTGCCAGCAAACTCCGGGACAGGTCCTACAATGTGCAGTTCTTC.

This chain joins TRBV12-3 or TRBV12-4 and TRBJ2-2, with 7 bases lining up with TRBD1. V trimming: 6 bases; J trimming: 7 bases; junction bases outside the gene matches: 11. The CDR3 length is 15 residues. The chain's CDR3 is CASSQRGGVGGELFF. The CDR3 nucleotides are TGTGCCAGCAGCCAAAGAGGGGGCGTCGGCGGGGAGCTGTTTTTT.

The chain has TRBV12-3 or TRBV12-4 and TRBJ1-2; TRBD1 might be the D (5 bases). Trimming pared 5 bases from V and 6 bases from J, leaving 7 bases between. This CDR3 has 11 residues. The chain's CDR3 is CASSMGDGYTF. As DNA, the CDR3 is TGTGCCAGCAGTATGGGGGATGGCTACACCTTC.

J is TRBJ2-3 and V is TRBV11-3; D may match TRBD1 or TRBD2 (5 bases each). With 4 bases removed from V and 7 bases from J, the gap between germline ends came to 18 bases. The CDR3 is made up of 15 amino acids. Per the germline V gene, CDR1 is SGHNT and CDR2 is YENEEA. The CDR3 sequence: CASSSARQGAHTQYF. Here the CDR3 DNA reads TGTGCCAGCAGCTCCGCCAGGCAGGGAGCTCATACGCAGTATTTT.

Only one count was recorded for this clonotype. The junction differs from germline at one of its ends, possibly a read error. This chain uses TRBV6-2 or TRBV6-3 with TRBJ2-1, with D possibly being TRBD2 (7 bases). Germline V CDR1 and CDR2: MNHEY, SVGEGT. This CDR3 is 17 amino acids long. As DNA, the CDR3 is TGTGCCAGCACCAGTCCCGTTTTAGAGGGGGGGGACAATGTGCAGTTCTTC. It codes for CASTSPVLEGGDNVQFF.

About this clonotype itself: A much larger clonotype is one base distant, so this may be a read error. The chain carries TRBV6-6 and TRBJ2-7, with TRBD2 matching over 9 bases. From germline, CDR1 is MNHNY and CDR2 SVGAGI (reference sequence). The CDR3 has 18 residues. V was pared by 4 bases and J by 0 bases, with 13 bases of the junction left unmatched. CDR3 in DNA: TGTGCCAGCAGTTCGACACGGAGACTAGCGGCAAACTCCTACGAGCAGTACTTC. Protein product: CASSSTRRLAANSYEQYF.

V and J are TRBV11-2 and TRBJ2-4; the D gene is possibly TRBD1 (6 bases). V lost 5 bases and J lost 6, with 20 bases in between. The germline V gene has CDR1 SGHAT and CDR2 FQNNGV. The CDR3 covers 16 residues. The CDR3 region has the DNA TGTGCCAGCAGCCCCATCAGAGGGGGTGTCGGAAACATTCAGTACTTC. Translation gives CASSPIRGGVGNIQYF.

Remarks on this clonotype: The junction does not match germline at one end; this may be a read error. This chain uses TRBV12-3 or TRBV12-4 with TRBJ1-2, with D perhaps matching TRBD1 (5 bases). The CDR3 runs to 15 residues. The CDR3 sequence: CASRQGSGANYGCTF. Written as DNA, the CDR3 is TGTGCCAGCCGCCAGGGAAGCGGAGCTAACTATGGCTGCACCTTC.

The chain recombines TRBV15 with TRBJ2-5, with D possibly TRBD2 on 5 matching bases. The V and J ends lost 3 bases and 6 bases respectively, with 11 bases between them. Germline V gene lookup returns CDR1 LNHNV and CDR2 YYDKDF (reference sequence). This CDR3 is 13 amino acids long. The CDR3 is CATSSGSGKTQYF. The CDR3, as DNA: TGTGCCACCAGCAGTGGTTCCGGGAAGACCCAGTACTTC. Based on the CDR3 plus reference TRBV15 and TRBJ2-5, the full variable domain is DAMVIQNPRYQVTQFGKPVTLSCSQTLNHNVMYWYQQKSSQAPKLLFHYYDKDFNNEADTPDNFQSRRPNTSFCFLDIRSPGLGDTAMYLCATSSGSGKTQYFGPGTRLLVL.

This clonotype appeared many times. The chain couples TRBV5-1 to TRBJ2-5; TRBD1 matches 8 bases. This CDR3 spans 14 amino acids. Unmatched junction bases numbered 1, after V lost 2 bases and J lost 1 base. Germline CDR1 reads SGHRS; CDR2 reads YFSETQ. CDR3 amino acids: CASSFGQGQETQYF. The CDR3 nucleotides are TGCGCCAGCAGCTTTGGACAGGGCCAAGAGACCCAGTACTTC.

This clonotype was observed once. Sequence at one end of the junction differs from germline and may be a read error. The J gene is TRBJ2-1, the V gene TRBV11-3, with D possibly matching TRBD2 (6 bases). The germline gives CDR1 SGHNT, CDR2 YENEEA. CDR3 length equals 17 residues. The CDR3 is CAGSFELTIGSQNEQFF. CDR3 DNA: TGTGCCGGCAGCTTTGAGTTGACTATCGGGAGCCAAAATGAGCAGTTCTTC. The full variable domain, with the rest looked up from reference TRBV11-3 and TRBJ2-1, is EAGVVQSPRYKIIEKKQPVAFWCNPISGHNTLYWYLQNLGQGPELLIRYENEEAVDDSQLPKDRFSAERLKGVDSTLKIQPAELGDSAVYLCAGSFELTIGSQNEQFFGPGTRLTVL.